Shown below are 15 T cell receptor beta chains from a single sample sequenced in a study of PD-L1 blockade in urothelial cancer listed by TCRdb under 2017. The sample's time point label is to be understood as: peripheral blood 6 weeks after treatment start. The library was produced with the immunoSEQ multiplex PCR assay. TCRdb's version of the immuneACCESS table is confined to in-frame rearrangements and falls short of the full clone set. An unresolved V gene accounts for under half of the shortfall where checked; the remainder is of unknown origin. This sample lists 29,000 or so clones; around 80% were detected once. About 3% of the sample is taken by the ten largest. The sequenced sample was PBMCs, obtained around atezolizumab (anti-PD-L1) treatment. The receptor source for this set is a man between 70 and 80 years old with urothelial cancer.

This chain joins TRBV7-2 and TRBJ2-3; 9 nucleotides align to TRBD2. V shed 1 base, J shed 2 bases, and the junction held 10 bases outside the gene matches. The germline V gene encodes CDR1 SGHTA and CDR2 FQGNSA. The CDR3 runs to 18 residues. CDR3 region: CASSLDAGGPAFTDTQYF. In nucleotides, the CDR3 is TGTGCCAGCAGCTTAGATGCGGGAGGGCCGGCATTCACAGATACGCAGTATTTT.

This sequence joins TRBV29-1 and TRBJ2-7, with TRBD1 matching over 7 bases. This CDR3 is built from 12 residues. V shed 7 bases, J shed 3 bases, and the junction held 6 bases outside the gene matches. Looked up from germline, CDR1 is SQVTM and CDR2 is ANQGSEA. This chain's CDR3 is CSAEGDSYEQYF. The CDR3 region has the DNA TGCAGCGCCGAGGGGGACAGCTACGAGCAGTACTTC.

The rearrangement links TRBV7-8 to TRBJ1-2, with 7 bases lining up with TRBD1. Germline V lookup: CDR1 SGHVS, CDR2 FQNEAQ. The V and J ends lost 0 bases and 4 bases, in that order; junction bases with no gene match: 5. The CDR3 consists of 15 residues. CDR3: CASSLARTGVYGYTF. The CDR3 coding sequence is TGTGCCAGCAGCTTAGCCCGGACAGGAGTCTATGGCTACACCTTC. The whole variable domain, remainder taken from reference TRBV7-8 and TRBJ1-2, is GAGVSQSPRYKVAKRGQDVALRCDPISGHVSLFWYQQALGQGPEFLTYFQNEAQLDKSGLPSDRFFAERPEGSVSTLKIQRTQQEDSAVYLCASSLARTGVYGYTFGSGTRLTVV.

The V gene is TRBV5-1, the J gene TRBJ2-2; D possibly corresponds to TRBD1 (5 bases). Trimming removed 4 bases at V and 3 bases at J, with 16 bases between. This CDR3 contains 16 residues. Germline V gene lookup returns CDR1 SGHRS and CDR2 YFSETQ. CDR3 sequence: CASSVKGVLDTGELFF. The DNA for the CDR3 is TGCGCCAGCAGCGTGAAAGGGGTTCTGGACACCGGGGAGCTGTTTTTT.

V gene TRBV25-1 combines with J gene TRBJ1-1; tentatively, D is TRBD1 (5 bases). The germline V gene has CDR1 MGHDK and CDR2 SYGVNS. The CDR3 has 15 residues. Trimming left V 5 bases short and J 3 bases short, with 16 bases between. CDR3 DNA: TGTGCCAGCAGTCCCCACTGGGGCAGGGACACTGAAGCTTTCTTT. Translating it yields CASSPHWGRDTEAFF.

This clone came up a few times. The chain couples TRBV25-1 to TRBJ1-1, with 11 bases aligning to TRBD1. This CDR3 contains 15 residues. From germline, CDR1 is MGHDK and CDR2 SYGVNS. With V trimmed by 4 bases and J by 3 bases, 4 bases remained unmatched. The CDR3 loop reads CASSADRGPYTEAFF. CDR3 in DNA: TGTGCCAGCAGTGCGGACAGGGGGCCGTACACTGAAGCTTTCTTT.

V is TRBV7-9 and J is TRBJ2-5; perhaps TRBD1 as D (5 bases). The CDR3 is made up of 13 amino acids. V lost 5 bases to trimming and J lost 5 bases, with 12 bases between them. Germline V gene data show CDR1 as SEHNR and CDR2 as FQNEAQ (reference sequence). The DNA of the CDR3 is TGTGCCAGCAGCCAGAGACAGTGGGAGACCCAGTACTTC. This encodes CASSQRQWETQYF.

The V call is TRBV28, the J call TRBJ2-1; the D gene is possibly TRBD2 (6 bases). CDR3 length equals 14 residues. Trimming cost V 1 base and J 8 bases, with 12 bases left between them. CDR1 and CDR2 from the germline V gene are MDHEN and SYDVKM. CDR3 in amino acids: CASSLSGRGHEQFF. In DNA form, the CDR3 reads TGTGCCAGCAGTTTATCCGGGAGAGGCCATGAGCAGTTCTTC.

The V and J genes are TRBV28 and TRBJ1-5, with D unresolved. The CDR3 sequence is 13 residues long. Germline CDR1 and CDR2: MDHEN and SYDVKM. Trimming removed 2 bases at V and 1 base at J, with 3 bases between. This CDR3 reads CASSLSSNQPQHF. The CDR3 DNA is TGTGCCAGCAGTTTAAGCAGCAATCAGCCCCAGCATTTT. Drawing the rest from reference TRBV28 and TRBJ1-5, the complete variable domain is DVKVTQSSRYLVKRTGEKVFLECVQDMDHENMFWYRQDPGLGLRLIYFSYDVKMKEKGDIPEGYSVSREKKERFSLILESASTNQTSMYLCASSLSSNQPQHFGDGTRLSIL.

The V and J genes are TRBV6-1 and TRBJ2-5, with 8 bases matching TRBD2. CDR1 and CDR2 (germline): MNHNS, SASEGT. The CDR3 runs 13 residues. V gave up 7 bases and J gave up 1 base; unmatched junction bases: 2. CDR3 loop: CASIGGAQETQYF. CDR3 nucleotide sequence: TGTGCCAGCATCGGGGGGGCCCAAGAGACCCAGTACTTC.

The rearrangement links TRBV5-4 to TRBJ2-7; 8 bases match TRBD2. From germline, CDR1 is SGHNT and CDR2 YYREEE (reference sequence). V gave up 3 bases and J gave up 5 bases; unmatched junction bases: 16. The CDR3 has 17 amino acids. Written as DNA, the CDR3 is TGTGCCAGCAGCTCCGGGGGGGGCGTTTGGACCCGAAACGAGCAGTACTTC. It codes for CASSSGGGVWTRNEQYF. The whole variable domain, remainder taken from reference TRBV5-4 and TRBJ2-7, is ETGVTQSPTHLIKTRGQQVTLRCSSQSGHNTVSWYQQALGQGPQFIFQYYREEENGRGNFPPRFSGLQFPNYSSELNVNALELDDSALYLCASSSGGGVWTRNEQYFGPGTRLTVT.

The chain is built from TRBV5-1 and TRBJ2-1, with 9 bases lining up with TRBD2. The germline V gene encodes CDR1 SGHRS and CDR2 YFSETQ. V gave up 0 bases and J gave up 9 bases; unmatched junction bases: 7. There are 15 residues in the CDR3. CDR3 nucleotide sequence: TGCGCCAGCAGCTTGGGGGTAGCGGGAGAGGGTGAGCAGTTCTTC. Protein product: CASSLGVAGEGEQFF.

V usage is TRBV7-3 and J usage is TRBJ2-3, with a weak D call TRBD2 (6 bases). The germline CDR1 and CDR2 sequences are SGHTA and FQGTGA. This CDR3 spans 14 amino acids. The V gene lost 5 bases and the J gene lost 0 bases, with 9 bases spanning the gap. Written as DNA, the CDR3 is TGTGCCAGCAGCCCGGGGGACAGCACAGATACGCAGTATTTT. Residues: CASSPGDSTDTQYF.

This chain uses TRBV6-5 with TRBJ2-7, with a possible D match to TRBD1 (6 bases). V was trimmed by 6 bases and J by 2 bases, leaving 17 bases between them. This CDR3 comprises 15 residues. CDR1 MNHEY and CDR2 SVGAGI come from the germline V gene. DNA for the CDR3: TGTGCCAGCAGCCCGGACATGCAGGGGACCTACGAGCAGTACTTC. Residues: CASSPDMQGTYEQYF.

This chain uses TRBV6-6 with TRBJ1-5, with a tentative D call TRBD1 (6 bases). Trimming stripped 0 bases from V and 6 bases from J, with 12 bases between. In germline, CDR1 is MNHNY, CDR2 SVGAGI (reference sequence). The CDR3 is 15 residues long. DNA for the CDR3: TGTGCCAGCAGTTACTCAATGGCAGGGGTTCAGCCCCAGCATTTT. Translation gives CASSYSMAGVQPQHF.